This is a list of T cell receptor beta chains from one sample in a study of blood T cell repertoires in COVID-19. Assay used: immunoSEQ multiplex PCR; TCRdb lists only in-frame clones, some missing. The sample includes 200,000 or so clones, roughly nine tenths seen only once; the top ten take around 2.2%. The specimen sequenced was peripheral blood. These receptors came from a woman between 50 and 59 years old with acute or convalescent COVID-19. CDR3s include the opening cysteine and the closing phenylalanine or tryptophan. D genes are given only for firm matches. Size is stated for part of the rows, as once, few or many counts, or as a class when the clone is expanded.

D	size	J	V	CDR3	DNA
TRBD1	once	TRBJ2-7	TRBV15	CATSRGTGGEYEQYF	TGTGCCACCAGCAGAGGGACAGGGGGCGAGTACGAGCAGTACTTC
-	-	TRBJ1-2	TRBV6-5	CASSYSGGYGYTF	TGTGCCAGCAGTTACTCGGGGGGCTATGGCTACACCTTC
TRBD2	once	TRBJ2-7	TRBV7-2	CASSWTSGSSLGHEQYF	TGTGCCAGCAGCTGGACTAGCGGGAGTTCCCTGGGTCACGAGCAGTACTTC
TRBD2	-	TRBJ2-2	TRBV5-1	CASSLGLAGPVGLFF	TGCGCCAGCAGCTTGGGCCTAGCGGGTCCGGTGGGGCTGTTTTTT
TRBD1	-	TRBJ2-3	TRBV5-8	CASSFKDRGPDTQYF	TGTGCCAGCAGCTTCAAGGACAGGGGTCCAGATACGCAGTATTTT
-	-	TRBJ2-3	TRBV11-3	CASNLAPYPDTQYF	TGTGCCAGCAACTTAGCTCCCTACCCGGATACGCAGTATTTT
-	-	TRBJ1-5	TRBV7-9	CASSLWGDQPQHF	TGTGCCAGCAGCTTATGGGGGGATCAGCCCCAGCATTTT
TRBD1	-	TRBJ1-3	TRBV5-6	CASSLGQASGNTIYF	TGTGCCAGCAGCTTAGGACAGGCCTCTGGAAACACCATATATTTT
-	-	TRBJ1-1	TRBV2	CASSAGGANTEAFF	TGTGCCAGCAGTGCCGGAGGGGCTAACACTGAAGCTTTCTTT
TRBD1	-	TRBJ1-5	TRBV18	CASSPQGTGVQPQHF	TGTGCCAGCTCACCGCAAGGGACAGGGGTTCAGCCCCAGCATTTT
TRBD2	few	TRBJ2-3	TRBV19	CASSTARLAGNPDTQYF	TGTGCCAGTAGTACCGCCCGACTAGCGGGAAATCCAGATACGCAGTATTTT
TRBD1	-	TRBJ1-2	TRBV3-1/TRBV3-2	CASSQTGTGLDGYTF	TGTGCCAGCAGCCAAACGGGGACAGGCCTAGATGGCTACACCTTC
TRBD2	-	TRBJ2-7	TRBV5-8	CASSLDSGSIQYF	TGTGCCAGCAGCCTCGATAGCGGGAGTATACAGTACTTC
-	few	TRBJ1-2	TRBV7-2	CASLFSSGTHLSAGYTF	TGTGCCAGCCTATTCTCCTCAGGGACACATTTATCCGCTGGCTACACCTTC
TRBD1	once	TRBJ1-2	TRBV7-2	CASTRQGGGYTF	TGTGCCAGCACCCGACAGGGGGGTGGCTACACCTTC
-	-	TRBJ2-6	TRBV13	CASSLGQTGANVLTF	TGTGCCAGCAGCTTAGGACAGACTGGGGCCAACGTCCTGACTTTC
-	-	TRBJ1-1	TRBV9	CASSAGRRGNTEAFF	TGTGCCAGCAGCGCCGGCCGCCGCGGAAACACTGAAGCTTTCTTT
TRBD2	-	TRBJ2-7	TRBV7-2	CASSQTSGSTQYF	TGTGCCAGCAGCCAGACTAGCGGGAGTACGCAGTACTTC
-	-	TRBJ1-3	TRBV2	CASRQGAGGNTIYF	TGTGCCAGCAGGCAAGGGGCTGGTGGAAACACCATATATTTT
TRBD2	-	TRBJ2-5	TRBV6-2/TRBV6-3	CASSSFGVGGQETQYF	TGTGCCAGCAGTTCGTTTGGTGTGGGGGGGCAAGAGACCCAGTACTTC
TRBD2	-	TRBJ2-1	TRBV7-8	CASSLRTSRAEQFF	TGTGCCAGCAGCTTGCGGACTAGTAGGGCTGAGCAGTTCTTC
-	-	TRBJ1-1	TRBV5-1	CASSLAGEWTEAFF	TGCGCCAGCAGCTTGGCAGGGGAATGGACTGAAGCTTTCTTT
-	-	TRBJ2-7	TRBV19	CASSILGEVNEQYF	TGTGCCAGTAGTATTCTAGGGGAGGTGAACGAGCAGTACTTC
-	-	TRBJ2-1	TRBV2	CAIPRAGGDNEQFF	TGTGCCATTCCCAGGGCAGGTGGGGACAATGAGCAGTTCTTC
-	-	TRBJ2-3	TRBV4-3	CASSQGAGRGQGDTQYF	TGCGCCAGCAGCCAAGGGGCTGGAAGGGGCCAGGGAGATACGCAGTATTTT
-	-	TRBJ2-7	TRBV5-4	CASSLSADEQYF	TGTGCCAGCAGCTTGTCGGCGGACGAGCAGTACTTC
-	-	TRBJ2-3	TRBV6-5	CASSYRLTDTQYF	TGTGCCAGCAGCTACAGACTTACTGATACGCAGTATTTT
-	-	TRBJ2-2	TRBV11-3	CASSLGGTGGELFF	TGTGCCAGCAGCTTGGGGGGGACAGGCGGGGAGCTGTTTTTT
-	-	TRBJ1-2	TRBV7-9	CASSLGGDYGYTF	TGTGCCAGCAGCTTAGGGGGCGACTATGGCTACACCTTC
TRBD2	-	TRBJ2-3	TRBV4-3	CASSHSLAGGFTDTQYF	TGCGCCAGCAGCCACTCTCTAGCGGGAGGTTTCACAGATACGCAGTATTTT
TRBD1	-	TRBJ1-2	TRBV7-6	CASSLGPTGGYGYTF	TGTGCCAGCAGCTTAGGCCCGACAGGGGGCTATGGCTACACCTTC
-	-	TRBJ2-4	TRBV19	CASPRPEGNIQYF	TGTGCCAGCCCCCGGCCGGAGGGGAACATTCAGTACTTC
TRBD1	-	TRBJ2-7	TRBV5-6	CASSLSPGQGYF	TGTGCCAGCAGCTTGTCACCGGGACAGGGATACTTC
TRBD1	-	TRBJ1-2	TRBV29-1	CSGLQGDYGYTF	TGCAGCGGACTACAGGGGGACTATGGCTACACCTTC
-	-	TRBJ1-1	TRBV27	CASSFEGTNTEAFF	TGTGCCAGCAGTTTTGAAGGGACTAACACTGAAGCTTTCTTT
TRBD1	-	TRBJ1-5	TRBV7-9	CASSLDRGGNQPQHF	TGTGCCAGCAGCTTAGACAGGGGTGGCAATCAGCCCCAGCATTTT
TRBD2	-	TRBJ2-5	TRBV18	CASSPGLWGETQYF	TGTGCCAGCTCACCGGGACTATGGGGGGAGACCCAGTACTTC
-	-	TRBJ2-3	TRBV28	CASSLLVSTDTQYF	TGTGCCAGCAGTTTGCTAGTTAGCACAGATACGCAGTATTTT
-	-	TRBJ2-7	TRBV18	CASSPFSSQGYEQYF	TGTGCCAGCTCACCATTTAGTTCTCAGGGCTACGAGCAGTACTTC
TRBD1	-	TRBJ1-1	TRBV29-1	CSVGTGANTEAFF	TGCAGCGTTGGGACAGGGGCGAACACTGAAGCTTTCTTT